The clone carrying this T cell receptor (beta chain) was seen more than once but under ten times. Sample time point: sample taken at primary tumor resection. Extraction of whole RNA from tumor, nontumor lung or frozen PBMC preceded unsorted sequencing. A total of under 80 untreated early-stage non-small cell lung cancer patients served as donors. These data are taken from a study of spatial heterogeneity in lung cancer. Study background: Beta-chain sequences consistently outnumbered alpha-chain sequences in detection. The mean occurrence of each unique TCR and UMI combination in raw reads exceeded ten.

The V and J ends lost 4 bases and 10 bases respectively, with 23 bases between them. Germline assignment: CDR1 KGHSH and CDR2 LQKENI. The CDR3 is made up of 16 amino acids. MiXCR was run by TCRdb on the 5' RACE reads, yielding one entry per CDR3 protein. The table includes around 60,000 distinct CDR3 sequences, 8.4% detected once. This clonotype was obtained from a female donor with early-stage non-small cell lung cancer. The sample was PBMCs, taken at surgery. J is TRBJ2-4 and V is TRBV18; D gene ambiguous. The CDR3 DNA sequence: TGTGCCAGCTCACTGCAAGGGCCCGGGCTCGGCGAAATTCAGTACTTC. It yields the protein CASSLQGPGLGEIQYF.